These T cell receptor beta chains were read from a single sample in a study of human T cells and chemical hapten exposure. In TCRdb, the RACE reads were re-called with MiXCR into one record per CDR3 protein. The sample includes about 380,000 distinct CDR3 sequences, more than 5% of them seen just once. Here the sequenced sample was whole blood, taken in connection with sensitization to the hapten diphenylcyclopropenone (DPC). The receptors shown here come from a woman younger than 35 with alopecia areata. Some clones in this sample may be carry-over from other donors' samples. The CDR3 runs from the conserved cysteine through the conserved F or W. The D gene is left open where the match is weak. Part of the rows lack a size; the others show once, few, many or a class for expanded clones.

V: TRBV14; size: many; J: TRBJ1-5; D: NA; DNA: TGTGCCAGCAGCCACAGCAATCAGCCCCAGCATTTT; CDR3: CASSHSNQPQHF
V: TRBV27; size: many; J: TRBJ1-2; D: NA; DNA: TGTGCCAGCAGTTTTGGCCGTGCCTATGGCTACACCTTC; CDR3: CASSFGRAYGYTF
V: TRBV12-5; size: many; J: TRBJ1-3; D: NA; DNA: TGTGCTAGTGGTTTGGTAATAGCAGGGTCTGGAAACACCATATATTTT; CDR3: CASGLVIAGSGNTIYF
V: TRBV21-1; size: NA; J: TRBJ2-1; D: NA; DNA: TGTGCCAGCAGCAAAAGGTGGTCAGGAGTCATGGGCGATGAGCAGTTCTTC; CDR3: CASSKRWSGVMGDEQFF
V: TRBV20-1; size: few; J: TRBJ1-4; D: NA; DNA: TGCAGTGCTAGGCCGACAGCTTCTAATGAAAAACTGTTTTTT; CDR3: CSARPTASNEKLFF
V: TRBV19; size: NA; J: TRBJ1-5; D: NA; DNA: TGTGCCAGTAGTATAGGCCAGAATAGCAATCAGCCCCAGCATTTT; CDR3: CASSIGQNSNQPQHF
V: TRBV20-1; size: many; J: TRBJ2-1; D: TRBD1; DNA: TGCAGTGCTAGAGATCTGGGACAGGGGGTAAGCGATGAGCAGTTCTTC; CDR3: CSARDLGQGVSDEQFF
V: TRBV3-1; size: NA; J: TRBJ2-1; D: NA; DNA: TGTGCCAGCAGCCAAGACACGGTTGTCCATGAGCAGTTCTTC; CDR3: CASSQDTVVHEQFF
V: TRBV18; size: NA; J: TRBJ1-2; D: NA; DNA: TGTGCCAGCTCTAGGCAGAACAACTATGGCTACACCTTC; CDR3: CASSRQNNYGYTF
V: TRBV6-1; size: NA; J: TRBJ2-3; D: NA; DNA: TGTGCCAGCAGTGGGGGGGACAGCACAGATACGCAGTATTTT; CDR3: CASSGGDSTDTQYF
V: TRBV12-3/TRBV12-4; size: NA; J: TRBJ2-3; D: NA; DNA: TGTGCCAGCAAAAAAACAGATACGCAGTATTTT; CDR3: CASKKTDTQYF
V: TRBV20-1; size: NA; J: TRBJ1-1; D: NA; DNA: TGCAGTGCTAGAGATGAGTTCGAGAACACTGAAGCTTTCTTT; CDR3: CSARDEFENTEAFF
V: TRBV7-8; size: few; J: TRBJ1-3; D: NA; DNA: TGTGCCAGCAGCTTAGTGGGTCTGGGCTCCTCTGGAAACACCATATATTTT; CDR3: CASSLVGLGSSGNTIYF
V: TRBV6-5; size: many; J: TRBJ1-4; D: NA; DNA: TGTGCCAGCAGTTACTCTACCTGGGGGGAAAAACTGTTTTTT; CDR3: CASSYSTWGEKLFF
V: TRBV10-3; size: few; J: TRBJ1-3; D: NA; DNA: TGTGCCATCATGGTCAACTCTGGAAACACCATATATTTT; CDR3: CAIMVNSGNTIYF
V: TRBV10-3; size: many; J: TRBJ1-4; D: NA; DNA: TGTGCCATCAGTGATAAGGGTGAAAAACTGTTTTTT; CDR3: CAISDKGEKLFF
V: TRBV4-2; size: NA; J: TRBJ2-7; D: TRBD2; DNA: TGTGCCAGCAGAGGGACTAGCGGGGGGCCGAGCTCCTACGAGCAGTACTTC; CDR3: CASRGTSGGPSSYEQYF
V: TRBV28; size: NA; J: TRBJ1-2; D: TRBD1; DNA: TGTGCCAGCAGTTTAGTGCCAGGGGGCGTAGATGGCTACACCTTC; CDR3: CASSLVPGGVDGYTF
V: TRBV20-1; size: many; J: TRBJ1-4; D: TRBD1; DNA: TGCAGTGCTAGTAAGGGGGGACAGCCTAATGAAAAACTGTTTTTT; CDR3: CSASKGGQPNEKLFF
V: TRBV29-1; size: many; J: TRBJ2-7; D: NA; DNA: TGCAGCGTTGAAGATCTTAGGGGACCCTACGAGCAGTACTTC; CDR3: CSVEDLRGPYEQYF
V: TRBV4-3; size: NA; J: TRBJ2-6; D: NA; DNA: TGCGCCAGCAGCCCTCACCCGCGCAGGGCCAACGTCCTGACTTTC; CDR3: CASSPHPRRANVLTF
V: TRBV14; size: many; J: TRBJ1-6; D: NA; DNA: TGTGCCAGCAGCTCCGGGGGGGACGGTAATTCACCCCTCCACTTT; CDR3: CASSSGGDGNSPLHF
V: TRBV5-1; size: many; J: TRBJ2-7; D: NA; DNA: TGCGCCAGCAGCCCCTCATCCCTCCCAACGGCCTACGAGCAGTACTTC; CDR3: CASSPSSLPTAYEQYF
V: TRBV7-8; size: few; J: TRBJ2-1; D: TRBD1; DNA: TGTGCCAGCAGCTTGACAGGGTTGGTCTACAATGAGCAGTTCTTC; CDR3: CASSLTGLVYNEQFF
V: TRBV12-5; size: many; J: TRBJ1-5; D: NA; DNA: TGTGCTAGTGGTTTGTGGCAGGGCCAGCCCCAGCATTTT; CDR3: CASGLWQGQPQHF
V: TRBV6-2/TRBV6-3; size: many; J: TRBJ1-2; D: NA; DNA: TGTGCCAGCAGTTACAAGGCAGGCTATGGCTACACCTTC; CDR3: CASSYKAGYGYTF
V: TRBV7-2; size: many; J: TRBJ1-1; D: TRBD1; DNA: TGTGCCAGCAGCTTTAACAGGGGGCAGACTGAAGCTTTCTTT; CDR3: CASSFNRGQTEAFF
V: TRBV7-9; size: few; J: TRBJ1-4; D: NA; DNA: TGTGCCAGCAGCTTAGGGCAGGGCGCCCAAGCTAATGAAAAACTGTTTTTT; CDR3: CASSLGQGAQANEKLFF
V: TRBV14; size: NA; J: TRBJ1-1; D: NA; DNA: TGTGCCAGCAGCCAAGTTCCGGGGGTTGAAGCTTTCTTT; CDR3: CASSQVPGVEAFF
V: TRBV7-9; size: NA; J: TRBJ1-1; D: NA; DNA: TGTGCCAGCGGGATGAACAGGGATCTGGCTTTCTTT; CDR3: CASGMNRDLAFF
V: TRBV2; size: many; J: TRBJ1-1; D: TRBD1; DNA: TGTGCCAGCGGAAATCGACAGGGCTTCACTGAAGCTTTCTTT; CDR3: CASGNRQGFTEAFF
V: TRBV27; size: many; J: TRBJ1-5; D: NA; DNA: TGTGCCAGCAGTTTACGGCAGGGGAGAGGCAATCAGCCCCAGCATTTT; CDR3: CASSLRQGRGNQPQHF
V: TRBV20-1; size: few; J: TRBJ2-1; D: TRBD2; DNA: TGCAGTGCTCCCGGACTAGCGGGGGTGGGTGAGCAGTTCTTC; CDR3: CSAPGLAGVGEQFF
V: TRBV20-1; size: NA; J: TRBJ2-7; D: NA; DNA: TGCAGTGCTAGCGCCCCGGACGGAGACTACGAGCAGTACTTC; CDR3: CSASAPDGDYEQYF
V: TRBV2; size: NA; J: TRBJ2-2; D: TRBD2; DNA: TGTGCCAGCAGTATCACTAGCGAGTCCGGGGAGCTGTTTTTT; CDR3: CASSITSESGELFF
V: TRBV6-5; size: NA; J: TRBJ2-5; D: NA; DNA: TGTGCCAGCAGTTACTCGAGGTTGCAAGAGACCCAGTACTTC; CDR3: CASSYSRLQETQYF
V: TRBV12-3/TRBV12-4; size: many; J: TRBJ2-2; D: NA; DNA: TGTGCCAGCAGTCCGGGCACCGGGGAGCTGTTTTTT; CDR3: CASSPGTGELFF
V: TRBV9; size: NA; J: TRBJ2-2; D: TRBD1; DNA: TGTGCCAGCAGCGAACCGGGACAGGGCTTCACCGGGGAGCTGTTTTTT; CDR3: CASSEPGQGFTGELFF
V: TRBV3-1; size: many; J: TRBJ2-1; D: TRBD2; DNA: TGTGCCAGCAGCCAAGGATCCTCCGCGGGGGGCCGACGCAATGAGCAGTTCTTC; CDR3: CASSQGSSAGGRRNEQFF
V: TRBV12-3/TRBV12-4; size: few; J: TRBJ1-1; D: NA; DNA: TGTGCCAGCAGTTCCGAGACCCGGGCTGAAGCTTTCTTT; CDR3: CASSSETRAEAFF
V: TRBV5-1; size: few; J: TRBJ1-2; D: NA; DNA: TGCGCCAGCAGCTTACAATACGGGACGGAATATGGCTACACCTTC; CDR3: CASSLQYGTEYGYTF
V: TRBV7-2; size: NA; J: TRBJ2-3; D: NA; DNA: TGTGCCAGCAGCCCTCGACAGGCCCCTAGCACAGATACGCAGTATTTT; CDR3: CASSPRQAPSTDTQYF
V: TRBV28; size: NA; J: TRBJ2-7; D: TRBD2; DNA: TGTGCCAGCAGACGCGGACGACTAGCGGGGGGGCCGGGGTACTTC; CDR3: CASRRGRLAGGPGYF
V: TRBV6-2/TRBV6-3; size: many; J: TRBJ2-5; D: TRBD1; DNA: TGTGCCAGCAGTTACTCCCGGGACAGCAGTGAGACCCAGTACTTC; CDR3: CASSYSRDSSETQYF
V: TRBV10-3; size: many; J: TRBJ1-6; D: NA; DNA: TGTGCCATCAGTTTACAGGGAAGAAATAATTCACCCCTCCACTTT; CDR3: CAISLQGRNNSPLHF
V: TRBV11-3; size: NA; J: TRBJ2-3; D: TRBD2; DNA: TGTGCCAGCAGCAGGAGCGGGGGGAGCACAGATACGCAGTATTTT; CDR3: CASSRSGGSTDTQYF
V: TRBV3-1; size: NA; J: TRBJ1-1; D: TRBD1; DNA: TGTGCCAGCAGCCAAGATCCACAGGGGGCACCTGAAGCTTTCTTT; CDR3: CASSQDPQGAPEAFF
V: TRBV7-2; size: few; J: TRBJ2-1; D: TRBD2; DNA: TGTGCCAGCAGCCTCCTCAGACTAGCCAATGAGCAGTTCTTC; CDR3: CASSLLRLANEQFF
V: TRBV20-1; size: few; J: TRBJ2-1; D: NA; DNA: TGCAGTGCTAGAGATTTCCTACAACGACAAAGGAATGAGCAGTTCTTC; CDR3: CSARDFLQRQRNEQFF
V: TRBV6-6; size: many; J: TRBJ1-2; D: NA; DNA: TGTGCCAGCAGTTACTCCGGCCCTAACTATGGCTACACCTTC; CDR3: CASSYSGPNYGYTF
V: TRBV10-2; size: many; J: TRBJ1-2; D: TRBD1; DNA: TGCGCCAGCAGAGGGACAGGGAATGACTATGGCTACACCTTC; CDR3: CASRGTGNDYGYTF
V: TRBV4-3; size: few; J: TRBJ1-4; D: NA; DNA: TGCGCCAGCAGCCAAGCCCAGGGACGGACGCCGTTTTTT; CDR3: CASSQAQGRTPFF
V: TRBV3-1; size: few; J: TRBJ1-6; D: NA; DNA: TGTGCCAGCAGCCTAGACGAAAGGGACACCTATAATTCACCCCTCCACTTT; CDR3: CASSLDERDTYNSPLHF
V: TRBV5-1; size: many; J: TRBJ1-4; D: NA; DNA: TGCGCCAGCAGCGCGGGGCGGAATGAAAAACTGTTTTTT; CDR3: CASSAGRNEKLFF
V: TRBV29-1; size: few; J: TRBJ2-3; D: NA; DNA: TGCAGCGTTGAGTCGGCCGGCACAGATACGCAGTATTTT; CDR3: CSVESAGTDTQYF